This record covers a single T cell receptor beta chain. This sample was included in a study of brain T cells in children with intractable seizures. Time point meaning: blood from clinic visit 5 months post-surgery; TSC patient then seizure free. Clones were sequenced by immunoSEQ multiplex PCR, and TCRdb holds only the in-frame ones, with some missing. The profile covers under 400,000 clones, with roughly 93% appearing a single time and about 5.8% taken by the ten largest. This CDR3 is 14 amino acids long. V was pared by 3 bases and J by 5 bases, with 8 bases between. Germline assignment: CDR1 SEHNR and CDR2 FQNEAQ (reference sequence).

The source of this sequence is a boy under two years old with tuberous sclerosis and intractable seizures. The sequencing used peripheral blood, collected approximately 5 months after surgery. The chain is built from TRBV7-9 and TRBJ2-6; no clear D gene. CDR3 region: CASSLETWANVLTF. CDR3 bases: TGTGCCAGCAGCTTGGAGACTTGGGCCAACGTCCTGACTTTC.